Below are 19 T cell receptor beta chains sequenced from a single sample in a study of T-cell memory formation after mild COVID-19. MiXCR, applied by TCRdb to the 5' RACE reads, yields one record per CDR3 protein. The repertoire holds under 450,000 distinct CDR3 sequences, under 15% seen once, with roughly 22% in the top ten. Sequences were obtained from PBMCs or a T cell subset sorted from them (not recorded which). These receptors were collected from a man younger than 35 who had mild COVID-19 (a few samples of this study predate the infection). Cell type and time point are not known.

The chain recombines TRBV5-5 with TRBJ2-7, with 10 bases fitting TRBD1. Germline CDR1 is SGHKS and CDR2 is YYEKEE (reference sequence). This CDR3 comprises 17 residues. Trimming removed 2 bases from V and 3 bases from J; junction bases left unmatched: 11. CDR3 amino acids: CASSFRTGGDLGYEQYV. In nucleotides, the CDR3 is TGTGCCAGCAGCTTTAGGACAGGGGGAGACCTAGGCTACGAGCAGTACGTC.

This clonotype showed up just a few times. The chain links TRBV7-9 to TRBJ2-3; 8 nucleotides agree with TRBD2. CDR1 and CDR2 from the germline V gene are SEHNR and FQNEAQ (reference sequence). The CDR3 is 15 amino acids. Germline trimming cut 0 bases from V and 2 bases from J; bases unmatched to any gene: 1. CDR3: CASSLASGATDTQYF. CDR3 DNA: TGTGCCAGCAGCTTAGCTAGCGGGGCCACAGATACGCAGTATTTT.

This clonotype occurred many times. The chain couples TRBV7-9 to TRBJ2-2; D unclear. The CDR3 loop spans 15 amino acids. The V end lost 2 bases, the J end lost 2 bases, and 9 bases lay between the germline ends. Germline CDR1 is SEHNR and CDR2 is FQNEAQ (reference sequence). CDR3 in DNA: TGTGCCAGCAGCTTAATCAGGAGTAACACCGGGGAGCTGTTTTTT. It encodes CASSLIRSNTGELFF.

V gene TRBV6-1 combines with J gene TRBJ1-1; D is perhaps TRBD1 (5 bases). Trimming took off 8 bases at V and 2 bases at J, with 12 bases between the two ends. In germline, CDR1 is MNHNS, CDR2 SASEGT. There are 13 residues in the CDR3. CDR3 sequence (DNA): TGTGCCAGCCTCAGAAGGGGTAACACTGAAGCTTTCTTT. Its translation is CASLRRGNTEAFF.

J is TRBJ1-2 and V is TRBV12-5; D is ambiguous. Germline V CDR1 and CDR2: LGHNT, FRNRAP. The CDR3 covers 12 residues. The CDR3 spells CATWEIDYGYTF. CDR3 bases: TGTGCCACTTGGGAGATCGACTATGGCTACACCTTC.

This clonotype has just a few counts. The V and J genes are TRBV5-5 and TRBJ2-2; D gene unclear. The CDR3 runs 14 residues. V was shortened by 3 bases and J by 4 bases, with 10 bases between the two germline ends. Germline V gene lookup returns CDR1 SGHKS and CDR2 YYEKEE (reference sequence). As DNA, the CDR3 is TGTGCCAGCAGCTGGAACAGAATCACCGGGGAGCTGTTTTTT. This sequence encodes CASSWNRITGELFF.

This clonotype was seen more than once but under ten times. V gene TRBV12-3 or TRBV12-4 combines with J gene TRBJ2-1; 7 bases are shared with TRBD1. CDR3 length: 15 amino acids. V gave up 5 bases and J gave up 0 bases; unmatched junction bases: 4. This CDR3 reads CASSTRQGSYNEQFF. The CDR3 bases are TGTGCCAGCAGTACTCGACAGGGCTCCTACAATGAGCAGTTCTTC.

This clonotype appeared a few times. This chain links TRBV20-1 with TRBJ2-7; D is perhaps TRBD1 (6 bases). Trimming removed 5 bases from V and 2 bases from J, with 13 bases in between. Germline values: CDR1 DFQATT, CDR2 SNEGSKA (reference sequence). The CDR3 length is 13 residues. The CDR3 DNA reads as TGCAGTGCTCAAGACAGGTCAACCTACGAGCAGTACGTC. Translation: CSAQDRSTYEQYV.

This clonotype showed up many times. The CDR3 protein is CASSQRTSGDTQYF. As DNA, the CDR3 is TGCGCCAGCAGCCAGCGGACTAGTGGGGATACGCAGTATTTT. The V gene is TRBV5-1, the J gene TRBJ2-3; 7 nucleotides line up with TRBD2. The length of the CDR3 is 14 residues. CDR1 is SGHRS and CDR2 is YFSETQ in the germline V gene. V dropped 4 bases and J dropped 6; count of bases not matched to a gene: 8.

The chain has TRBV5-1 and TRBJ1-1; D uncertain. V dropped 4 bases and J dropped 4 bases, with 20 bases sitting between them. This CDR3 region has 16 residues. Germline CDR1 reads SGHRS; CDR2 reads YFSETQ. The CDR3 region is CASSGGTGIGATEAFF. Here the CDR3 DNA reads TGCGCCAGCAGCGGAGGAACGGGTATTGGAGCCACTGAAGCTTTCTTT.

The chain has TRBV20-1 and TRBJ2-7; D not certain. Between the trimmed V and J ends, which lost 2 bases and 3 bases, there was a span of 5 bases. The CDR3 sequence is 11 residues long. Germline CDR1 and CDR2: DFQATT and SNEGSKA (reference sequence). CDR3 sequence: CSARQIYEQYF. DNA of the CDR3: TGCAGTGCTAGACAGATCTACGAGCAGTACTTC.

This clonotype has a count of ten or more. The gene calls are TRBV5-1 and TRBJ2-3, with 9 bases aligning to TRBD2. Germline trimming cut 0 bases from V and 3 bases from J; bases unmatched to any gene: 11. This CDR3 is 18 amino acids long. Germline lookup yields CDR1 SGHRS and CDR2 YFSETQ. The CDR3 DNA follows: TGCGCCAGCAGCTTGGAGGCGGGGGGGCCATTCGCTACAGATACGCAGTATTTT. It translates to CASSLEAGGPFATDTQYF.

Only a few counts were recorded for this clonotype. The chain employs TRBV29-1 and TRBJ2-5, with 8 bases lining up with TRBD1. V shed 4 bases, J shed 5 bases, and the junction held 12 bases outside the gene matches. The CDR3 is 15 residues long. CDR1 and CDR2 (germline): SQVTM, ANQGSEA. The CDR3: CSVVPGRGREETQYF. Here the CDR3 DNA reads TGCAGCGTTGTCCCGGGCAGGGGGCGCGAGGAGACCCAGTACTTC.

This clonotype came up a few times. V and J are TRBV2 and TRBJ1-1; a weak D match, TRBD1 (5 bases). The CDR3 extends over 13 amino acids. V was shortened by 6 bases and J by 6 bases, with 14 bases between the two germline ends. Germline assignment: CDR1 SNHLY and CDR2 FYNNEI. The CDR3 loop reads CASSNLGGAEAFF. DNA for the CDR3: TGTGCCAGCAGCAACCTTGGGGGGGCTGAAGCTTTCTTT.

The chain couples TRBV7-2 to TRBJ2-7; 12 nucleotides agree with TRBD2. V was pared by 5 bases and J by 3 bases, with 5 bases of the junction left unmatched. The CDR3 totals 15 residues. Germline CDR1 and CDR2: SGHTA and FQGNSA. CDR3 protein: CASSITSGGFYEQYF. The CDR3 DNA reads as TGTGCCAGCAGCATAACTAGCGGGGGGTTCTACGAGCAGTACTTC.

This clonotype was seen a few times. This sequence joins TRBV20-1 and TRBJ1-4; TRBD1 matches 10 bases. J gave up 3 bases and V 6 bases, and 7 bases lay outside the gene matches. Germline V CDR1 and CDR2: DFQATT, SNEGSKA (reference sequence). The CDR3 has 15 amino acids. The CDR3 reads CSAGTGASANEKLFF. The DNA of the CDR3 is TGCAGTGCCGGGACAGGGGCATCAGCTAATGAAAAACTGTTTTTT.

Only a few counts were recorded for this clonotype. The chain is built from TRBV7-3 and TRBJ2-2, with D possibly being TRBD1 or TRBD2 (5 bases each). V was cut by 3 bases and J by 2 bases, with 13 bases left in between. Germline V gene sequence: CDR1 SGHTA, CDR2 FQGTGA. CDR3 size: 16 residues. The CDR3 coding sequence is TGTGCCAGCAGCTTGGGTCGGGACGGCAACACCGGGGAGCTGTTTTTT. Translating gives CASSLGRDGNTGELFF.

The chain is built from TRBV7-2 and TRBJ1-1; D is unresolved. Germline V gene data show CDR1 as SGHTA and CDR2 as FQGNSA. Between the trimmed V and J ends, which lost 5 bases and 3 bases, there was a span of 7 bases. The CDR3 consists of 12 residues. This CDR3 reads CASSRFHTEAFF. In DNA form, the CDR3 reads TGTGCCAGCAGCCGGTTTCACACTGAAGCTTTCTTT.

Many counts were recorded for this clonotype. V usage is TRBV5-1 and J usage is TRBJ2-1; a possible D gene is TRBD2 (6 bases). Trimming cost V 2 bases and J 8 bases, with 17 bases left between them. The V gene's germline CDR1 is SGHRS and CDR2 YFSETQ. The CDR3 length is 15 residues. Written as DNA, the CDR3 is TGCGCCAGCAGCTTTCTGCGGGGTTCGAGGGATGAGCAGTTCTTC. Its protein is CASSFLRGSRDEQFF.